This entry lists 18 T cell receptor beta chains sequenced from one sample in a study of molecular identifiers for immune sequencing clone quantification. A single record per CDR3 protein comes from TCRdb applying MiXCR to the PCR reads. This sample has about 98,000 distinct CDR3 sequences, with 30% to 35% found just once. Sequencing was performed on naive CD8+ T cells from blood, with Jurkat cell RNA spiked in. The subset was: FACS-sorted CD8+CD4-CCR7+CD45RA+ naive T cells. These receptor sequences come from a human donor in good health. Some libraries in this study had Jurkat cell RNA spiked in.

This clonotype was counted between two and nine times. The gene calls are TRBV7-9 and TRBJ2-2; D unclear. Deletions cut 1 base from V and 1 base from J, with 7 bases between. The germline gives CDR1 SEHNR, CDR2 FQNEAQ (reference sequence). The CDR3 has 15 amino acids. The CDR3 nucleotides read TGTGCCAGCAGCTTAGTAGGGCTGAACACCGGGGAGCTGTTTTTT. Protein: CASSLVGLNTGELFF.

This clonotype has a handful of counts. This chain joins TRBV4-2 and TRBJ1-4; a possible D gene is TRBD1 (6 bases). The CDR3 runs to 15 residues. Trimming left V 7 bases short and J 4 bases short, with 16 bases between. The V gene's germline CDR1 is LGHNA and CDR2 YNFKEQ. The CDR3 protein is CASKNPGQHNEKLFF. CDR3 DNA: TGTGCCAGCAAGAATCCGGGACAACATAATGAAAAACTGTTTTTT.

The chain recombines TRBV7-6 with TRBJ1-3; D may be TRBD1 (5 bases). The CDR3 runs to 15 residues. Germline CDR1 SGHVS, CDR2 FNYEAQ. Between the trimmed V and J ends, which lost 5 bases and 0 bases, there was a span of 11 bases. CDR3 sequence reads: CASSLSGGSGNTIYF. The CDR3 nucleotides are TGTGCCAGCAGCCTATCGGGGGGCTCTGGAAACACCATATATTTT.

This clonotype has a count of ten or more. The rearrangement links TRBV27 to TRBJ1-1; 7 bases are a match to TRBD1. J was trimmed by 5 bases and V by 1 base; bases with no gene match: 13. Germline values: CDR1 MNHEY, CDR2 SMNVEV (reference sequence). The CDR3 is 17 amino acids. The CDR3 DNA reads as TGTGCCAGCAGTTTATATTTCGGAAACAGGGGAGGAACTGAAGCTTTCTTT. It encodes CASSLYFGNRGGTEAFF.

About this clonotype itself: This is likely a read error, given that the CDR3 carries no conserved phenylalanine or tryptophan at its end. The chain recombines TRBV20-1 with TRBJ1-2; D not certain. The CDR3 has 14 residues. The germline V gene has CDR1 DFQATT and CDR2 SNEGSKA (reference sequence). V lost 0 bases, J lost 5 bases, and 13 bases lay in between. CDR3 residues: CSARDQPKEYGYTY. CDR3 bases: TGCAGTGCTAGAGATCAACCAAAGGAGTATGGCTACACCTAC.

The V and J genes are TRBV28 and TRBJ2-7; 8 nucleotides align to TRBD2. CDR3 length equals 14 residues. Per germline, CDR1 MDHEN and CDR2 SYDVKM. With V trimmed by 7 bases and J by 4 bases, 9 bases remained unmatched. CDR3 amino acids: CASTSLGGEYEQYF. The DNA of the CDR3 is TGTGCCAGCACCTCGCTCGGGGGGGAGTACGAGCAGTACTTC.

J is TRBJ2-2 and V is TRBV19, with D tentatively TRBD1 or TRBD2 (6 bases each). V was cut by 11 bases and J by 5 bases, with 12 bases left in between. The V gene's germline CDR1 is LNHDA and CDR2 SQIVND (reference sequence). This CDR3 has 12 amino acids. The CDR3 loop is CAGRGATGELFF. The CDR3 DNA is TGTGCCGGAAGGGGGGCGACCGGGGAGCTGTTTTTT.

The chain is built from TRBV21-1 and TRBJ1-4; TRBD1 is the table's D call and was not checked against the DNA. TRBV21-1 counts as a pseudogene. This CDR3 has 17 amino acids. CDR3 bases: TGTGCCAGCAGCAAAGGATACTCAAAGGGGTCTAATGAAAAACTGTTTTTT. Amino acid sequence: CASSKGYSKGSNEKLFF.

The CDR3 here is CATSGGTANTGELFF. CDR3 DNA: TGTGCCACCAGTGGGGGGACTGCGAACACCGGGGAGCTGTTTTTT. The chain links TRBV24-1 to TRBJ2-2, with D possibly being TRBD2 (6 bases). V shed 5 bases and J shed 0 bases, with 9 bases lying between them. Germline CDR1 is KGHDR and CDR2 is SFDVKD. This CDR3 contains 15 residues.

This clonotype was recorded once. This CDR3 fails to terminate in the conserved phenylalanine or tryptophan, so it likely reflects a read error. V and J are TRBV5-6 and TRBJ1-1; D perhaps matches TRBD1 (6 bases). The germline V gene encodes CDR1 SGHDT and CDR2 YYEEEE. CDR3 size: 14 residues. The V end lost 4 bases, the J end lost 8 bases, and 18 bases lay between the germline ends. Here the CDR3 DNA reads TGTGCCAGCAGCCCCCCAGGGGAGGCAGGGGAAGCTTTCCTT. This encodes CASSPPGEAGEAFL.

This clonotype was observed a single time. A much larger clone is a single base away; this may be a read error. The rearrangement uses TRBV28 and TRBJ2-5, with D possibly matching TRBD2 (5 bases). In germline, CDR1 is MDHEN, CDR2 SYDVKM. V lost 6 bases and J lost 5, with 13 bases in between. The CDR3 length is 13 residues. The CDR3 spells CASSPRLSETQYF. The CDR3 DNA is TGTGCCAGCAGCCCCAGACTAAGTGAGACCCAGTACTTC.

This clonotype was counted between two and nine times. The chain carries TRBV6-2 or TRBV6-3 and TRBJ1-5; D gene ambiguous. Trimming removed 6 bases at V and 8 bases at J, with 14 bases between. CDR3 size: 13 residues. Germline CDR1 and CDR2: MNHEY and SVGEGT. The CDR3 nucleotides read TGTGCCAGCAGCCCCGGGATGAAGAAGCCCCAGCATTTT. Protein: CASSPGMKKPQHF.

To note about this clonotype: Since no conserved phenylalanine or tryptophan closes the CDR3, a read error is the likely cause. This rearrangement joins TRBV7-6 to TRBJ2-5; a possible D gene is TRBD2 (5 bases). The CDR3 spans 13 residues. CDR1 SGHVS and CDR2 FNYEAQ come from the germline V gene. V lost 5 bases to trimming and J lost 5 bases, with 12 bases between them. The CDR3 DNA sequence: TGTGCCAGCAGCGGAGGACTTGAGGAGACCCAGTACATC. Protein sequence: CASSGGLEETQYI.

This clonotype was picked up many times. V and J are TRBV20-1 and TRBJ1-6, with 11 bases lining up with TRBD1. This CDR3 has 13 residues. Germline CDR1 is DFQATT and CDR2 is SNEGSKA (reference sequence). The junction had 4 bases not matched to a gene; V was cut back by 6 bases and J by 9 bases. The CDR3 protein is CSARTGGSSPLHF. The CDR3 DNA reads TGCAGTGCCAGGACAGGGGGCTCTTCACCCCTCCACTTT.

The chain recombines TRBV28 with TRBJ1-4; D is unresolved. V was clipped by 6 bases and J by 10 bases, with 21 bases between them. The CDR3 is made up of 15 amino acids. Germline CDR1 reads MDHEN; CDR2 reads SYDVKM. The CDR3 loop reads CASRPRLPTIGKLFF. CDR3 bases: TGTGCCAGCAGACCAAGACTGCCCACGATCGGAAAACTGTTTTTT.

The genes are TRBV27 and TRBJ2-2, with no clear D. The CDR3 loop spans 14 amino acids. Germline V gene sequence: CDR1 MNHEY, CDR2 SMNVEV (reference sequence). Trimming removed 3 bases from V and 7 bases from J, with 12 bases in between. CDR3 residues: CASSFFSLGGELFF. In DNA form, the CDR3 reads TGTGCCAGCAGTTTCTTTTCCCTGGGCGGGGAGCTGTTTTTT.

Concerning this clonotype itself: This clone may be a read error of a much larger clone one base away. The genes are TRBV28 and TRBJ2-4; D unclear. CDR1 and CDR2 (germline): MDHEN, SYDVKM. CDR3 length equals 14 residues. CDR3 DNA: TGTGCCAGCAGCCTCCCCGCCAGCCGATACATTCGGTACTTC. It translates to CASSLPASRYIRYF.

The gene calls are TRBV9 and TRBJ2-1, with 8 bases identical to TRBD2. Losses at the gene ends were 4 bases for V and 5 bases for J; bases not matched to a gene: 5. There are 14 residues in the CDR3. CDR1 is SGDLS and CDR2 is YYNGEE in the germline V gene. Written as DNA, the CDR3 is TGTGCCAGCAGCCCTAGCGGGCGGGACAATGAGCAGTTCTTC. Its protein is CASSPSGRDNEQFF.